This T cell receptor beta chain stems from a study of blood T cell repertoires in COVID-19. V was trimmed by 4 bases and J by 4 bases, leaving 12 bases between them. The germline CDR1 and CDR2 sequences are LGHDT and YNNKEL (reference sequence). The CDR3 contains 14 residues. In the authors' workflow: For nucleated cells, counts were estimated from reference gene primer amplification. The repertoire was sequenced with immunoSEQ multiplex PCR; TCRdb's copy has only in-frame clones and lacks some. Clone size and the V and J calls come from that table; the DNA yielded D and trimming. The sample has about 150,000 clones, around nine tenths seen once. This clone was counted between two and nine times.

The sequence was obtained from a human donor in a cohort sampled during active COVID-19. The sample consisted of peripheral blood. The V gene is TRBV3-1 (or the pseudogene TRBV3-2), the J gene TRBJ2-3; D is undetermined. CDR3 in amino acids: CASSPAEQPDTQYF. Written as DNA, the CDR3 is TGTGCCAGCAGCCCGGCGGAGCAACCAGATACGCAGTATTTT.